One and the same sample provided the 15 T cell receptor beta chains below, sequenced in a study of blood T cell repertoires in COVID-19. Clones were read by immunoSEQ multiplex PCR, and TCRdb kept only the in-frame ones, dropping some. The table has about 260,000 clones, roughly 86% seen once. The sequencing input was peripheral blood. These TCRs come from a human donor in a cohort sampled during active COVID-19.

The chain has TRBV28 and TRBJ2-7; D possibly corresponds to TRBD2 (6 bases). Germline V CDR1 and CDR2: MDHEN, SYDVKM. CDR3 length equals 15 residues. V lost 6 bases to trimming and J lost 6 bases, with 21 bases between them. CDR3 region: CASRTGGGEYTEQYF. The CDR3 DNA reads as TGTGCCAGCAGGACCGGAGGAGGGGAGTATACCGAGCAGTACTTC. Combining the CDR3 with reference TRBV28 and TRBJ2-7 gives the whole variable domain DVKVTQSSRYLVKRTGEKVFLECVQDMDHENMFWYRQDPGLGLRLIYFSYDVKMKEKGDIPEGYSVSREKKERFSLILESASTNQTSMYLCASRTGGGEYTEQYFGPGTRLTVT.

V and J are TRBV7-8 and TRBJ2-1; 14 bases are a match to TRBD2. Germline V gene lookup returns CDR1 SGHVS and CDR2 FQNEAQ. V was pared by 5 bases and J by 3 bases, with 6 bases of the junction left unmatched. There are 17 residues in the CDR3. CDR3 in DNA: TGTGCCAGCAGCGAAAGACTAGCGGGGGGGCTCTACAATGAGCAGTTCTTC. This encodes CASSERLAGGLYNEQFF.

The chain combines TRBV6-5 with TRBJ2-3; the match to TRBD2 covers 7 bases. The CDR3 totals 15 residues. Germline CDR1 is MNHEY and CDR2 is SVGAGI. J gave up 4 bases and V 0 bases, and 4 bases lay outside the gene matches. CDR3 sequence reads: CASSYSTGGPDTQYF. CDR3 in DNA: TGTGCCAGCAGTTACTCAACGGGGGGTCCAGATACGCAGTATTTT.

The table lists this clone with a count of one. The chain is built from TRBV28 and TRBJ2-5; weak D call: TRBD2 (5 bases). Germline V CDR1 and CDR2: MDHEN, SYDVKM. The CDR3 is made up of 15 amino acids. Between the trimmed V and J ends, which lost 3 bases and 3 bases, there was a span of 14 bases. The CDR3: CASSFFQFGKETQYF. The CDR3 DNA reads TGTGCCAGCAGTTTTTTTCAGTTCGGGAAAGAGACCCAGTACTTC. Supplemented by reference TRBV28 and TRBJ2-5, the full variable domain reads DVKVTQSSRYLVKRTGEKVFLECVQDMDHENMFWYRQDPGLGLRLIYFSYDVKMKEKGDIPEGYSVSREKKERFSLILESASTNQTSMYLCASSFFQFGKETQYFGPGTRLLVL.

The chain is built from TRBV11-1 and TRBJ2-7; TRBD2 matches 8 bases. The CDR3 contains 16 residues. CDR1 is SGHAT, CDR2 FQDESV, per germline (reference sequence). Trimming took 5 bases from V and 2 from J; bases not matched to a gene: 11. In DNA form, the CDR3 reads TGTGCCAGCAGCAATCGGGGGGGGCGGAATCCCTACGAGCAGTACTTC. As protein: CASSNRGGRNPYEQYF.

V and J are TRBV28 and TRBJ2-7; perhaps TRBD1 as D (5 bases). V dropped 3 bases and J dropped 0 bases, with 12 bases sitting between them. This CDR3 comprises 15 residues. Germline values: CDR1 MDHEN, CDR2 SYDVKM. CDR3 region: CASSLADRSSYEQYF. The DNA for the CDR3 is TGTGCCAGCAGTTTGGCAGACAGAAGCTCCTACGAGCAGTACTTC.

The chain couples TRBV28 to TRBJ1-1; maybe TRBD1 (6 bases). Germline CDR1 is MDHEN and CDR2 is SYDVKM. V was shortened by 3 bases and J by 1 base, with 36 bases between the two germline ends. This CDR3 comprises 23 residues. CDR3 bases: TGTGCCAGCAGTTTCCGATTCGGGAGGGGGATAGGGTCTTCCTCGTTTCAGAACACTGAAGCTTTCTTT. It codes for CASSFRFGRGIGSSSFQNTEAFF.

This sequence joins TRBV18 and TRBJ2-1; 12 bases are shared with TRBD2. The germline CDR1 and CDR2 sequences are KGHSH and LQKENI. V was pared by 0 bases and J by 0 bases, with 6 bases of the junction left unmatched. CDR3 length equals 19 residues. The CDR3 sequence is CASSPPGLAGLSSYNEQFF. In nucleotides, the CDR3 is TGTGCCAGCTCACCACCGGGACTAGCGGGCCTTAGCTCCTACAATGAGCAGTTCTTC.

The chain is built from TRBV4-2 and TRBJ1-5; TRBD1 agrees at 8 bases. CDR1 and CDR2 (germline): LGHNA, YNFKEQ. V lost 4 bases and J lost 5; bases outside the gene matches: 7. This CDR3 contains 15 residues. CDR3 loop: CASSPWTGWDQPQHF. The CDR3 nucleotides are TGTGCCAGCAGCCCCTGGACAGGGTGGGATCAGCCCCAGCATTTT.

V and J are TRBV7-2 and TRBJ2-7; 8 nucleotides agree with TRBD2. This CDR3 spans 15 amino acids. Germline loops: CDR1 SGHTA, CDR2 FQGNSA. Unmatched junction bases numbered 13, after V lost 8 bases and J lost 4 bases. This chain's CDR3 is CASSPPGGAFYEQYF. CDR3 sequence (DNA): TGTGCCAGCTCACCCCCGGGGGGGGCATTTTACGAGCAGTACTTC.

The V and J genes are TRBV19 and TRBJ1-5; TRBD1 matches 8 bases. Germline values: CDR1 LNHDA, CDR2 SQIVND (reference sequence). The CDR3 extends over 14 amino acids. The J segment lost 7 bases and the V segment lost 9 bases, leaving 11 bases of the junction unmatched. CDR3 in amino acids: CASRTGTRLQPQHF. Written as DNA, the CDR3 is TGTGCCAGCCGGACAGGGACAAGATTACAGCCCCAGCATTTT.

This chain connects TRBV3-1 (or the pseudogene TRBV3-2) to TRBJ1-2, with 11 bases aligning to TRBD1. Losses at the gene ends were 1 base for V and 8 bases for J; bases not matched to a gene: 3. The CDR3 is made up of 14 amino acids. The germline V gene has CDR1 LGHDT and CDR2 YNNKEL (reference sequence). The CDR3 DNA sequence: TGTGCCAGCAGCCAAGGGACAGGGGGCATCGGCTACACCTTC. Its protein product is CASSQGTGGIGYTF.

The CDR3 DNA reads TGTGCCAGCAGCTCCGGGACAGGGTATGAAAAACTGTTTTTT. As protein: CASSSGTGYEKLFF. This chain links TRBV5-4 with TRBJ1-4; the match to TRBD1 covers 9 bases. The CDR3 contains 14 residues. Losses at the gene ends were 3 bases for V and 6 bases for J; bases not matched to a gene: 3. Looked up from germline, CDR1 is SGHNT and CDR2 is YYREEE (reference sequence).

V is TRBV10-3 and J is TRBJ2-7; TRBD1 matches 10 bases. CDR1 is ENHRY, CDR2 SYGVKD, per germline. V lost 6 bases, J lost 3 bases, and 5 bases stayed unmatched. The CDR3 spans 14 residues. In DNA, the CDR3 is TGTGCCATCAGGGAGACAGGGGGCGGCTACGAGCAGTACTTC. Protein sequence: CAIRETGGGYEQYF.

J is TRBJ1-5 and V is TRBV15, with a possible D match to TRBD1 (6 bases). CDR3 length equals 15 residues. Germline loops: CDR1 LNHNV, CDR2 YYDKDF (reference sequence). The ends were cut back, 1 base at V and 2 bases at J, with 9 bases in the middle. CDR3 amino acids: CATSRVSGGNQPQHF. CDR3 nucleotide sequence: TGTGCCACCAGCAGAGTATCAGGGGGCAATCAGCCCCAGCATTTT.